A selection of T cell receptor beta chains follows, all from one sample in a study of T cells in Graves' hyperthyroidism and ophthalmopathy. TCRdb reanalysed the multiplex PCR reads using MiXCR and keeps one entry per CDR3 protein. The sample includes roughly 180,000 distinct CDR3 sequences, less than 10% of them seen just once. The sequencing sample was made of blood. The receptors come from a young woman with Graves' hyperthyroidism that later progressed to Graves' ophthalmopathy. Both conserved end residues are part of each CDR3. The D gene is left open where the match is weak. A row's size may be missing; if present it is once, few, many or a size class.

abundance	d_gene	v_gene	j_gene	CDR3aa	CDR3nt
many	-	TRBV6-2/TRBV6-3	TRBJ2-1	CAAQGYNEQFF	TGTGCTGCCCAGGGCTACAATGAGCAGTTCTTC
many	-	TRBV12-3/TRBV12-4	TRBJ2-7	CASTRDNRYEQYF	TGTGCCAGCACCCGGGACAACCGCTACGAGCAGTACTTC
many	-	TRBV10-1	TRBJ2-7	CASSDRAGSYEQYF	TGCGCCAGCAGTGACAGGGCCGGATCCTACGAGCAGTACTTC
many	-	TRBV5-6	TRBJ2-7	CASSRDQSSYEQYF	TGTGCCAGCAGCCGGGACCAAAGCTCCTACGAGCAGTACTTC
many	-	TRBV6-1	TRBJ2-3	CASSELGQLHTDTQYF	TGTGCCAGCAGTGAACTCGGACAGCTACACACAGATACGCAGTATTTT
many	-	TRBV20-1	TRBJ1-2	CSVPQSGGFQEGYTF	TGCAGTGTTCCTCAATCGGGAGGGTTTCAGGAAGGCTACACCTTC
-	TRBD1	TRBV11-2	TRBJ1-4	CASRRPTGSSEKLFF	TGTGCCAGCAGGCGCCCGACAGGGTCTAGCGAAAAACTGTTTTTT
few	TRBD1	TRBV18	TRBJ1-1	CASSPDRAPEAFF	TGTGCCAGCTCACCCGACAGGGCCCCTGAAGCTTTCTTT
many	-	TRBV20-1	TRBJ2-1	CSARGGVNYNEQFF	TGCAGTGCTAGGGGCGGAGTAAACTACAATGAGCAGTTCTTC
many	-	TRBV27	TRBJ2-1	CASSGLYNEQFF	TGTGCCAGCAGTGGACTCTACAATGAGCAGTTCTTC
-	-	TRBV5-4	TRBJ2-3	CASSSVSQGQNTQYF	TGTGCCAGCAGCTCGGTAAGCCAGGGACAAAATACGCAGTATTTT
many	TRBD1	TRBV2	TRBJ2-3	CASSVTGGVGDTQYF	TGTGCCAGCAGTGTGACAGGGGGCGTTGGGGATACGCAGTATTTT
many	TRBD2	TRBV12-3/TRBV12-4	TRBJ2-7	CASRREPWEEQYF	TGTGCCAGCAGGCGGGAGCCGTGGGAGGAGCAGTACTTC
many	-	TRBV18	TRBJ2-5	CASSVIRETQYF	TGTGCCAGCTCGGTCATACGAGAGACCCAGTACTTC
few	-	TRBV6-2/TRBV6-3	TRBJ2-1	CASSYSIGSGTLSYNELFF	TGTGCCAGCAGTTACTCGATAGGTTCAGGGACCCTCTCCTACAATGAGCTGTTCTTC
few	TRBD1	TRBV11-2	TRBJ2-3	CASSLVPDRVTDTQYF	TGTGCCAGCAGCTTAGTTCCGGACAGGGTCACAGATACGCAGTATTTT
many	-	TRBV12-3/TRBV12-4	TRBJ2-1	CASSLGTPYNEQFF	TGTGCCAGCAGTTTGGGGACTCCCTACAATGAGCAGTTCTTC
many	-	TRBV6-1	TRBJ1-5	CASRNLGSNQPQHF	TGTGCCAGCAGGAACCTGGGTAGCAATCAGCCCCAGCATTTT
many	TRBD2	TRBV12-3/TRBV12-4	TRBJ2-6	CASSLFGGMGANVLTF	TGTGCCAGCAGTCTCTTCGGGGGGATGGGGGCCAACGTCCTGACTTTC
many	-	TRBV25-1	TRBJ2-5	CASSTTVYQETQYF	TGTGCCAGCAGTACGACAGTGTACCAAGAGACCCAGTACTTC
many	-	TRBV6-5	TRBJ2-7	CASSYLTEGPYEQYF	TGTGCCAGCAGTTACCTTACCGAGGGTCCCTACGAGCAGTACTTC
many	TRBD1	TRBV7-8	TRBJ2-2	CASNKDRVTGELFF	TGTGCCAGCAACAAGGACAGGGTTACCGGGGAGCTGTTTTTT
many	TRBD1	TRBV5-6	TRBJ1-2	CASSQLGQNYGYTF	TGTGCCAGCAGCCAACTGGGACAGAACTATGGCTACACCTTC
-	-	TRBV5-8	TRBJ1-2	CASSLRDPFYGYTF	TGTGCCAGCAGCTTGCGGGATCCCTTCTATGGCTACACCTTC
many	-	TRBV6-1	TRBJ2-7	CASMLNVEQYF	TGTGCCAGCATGCTGAACGTTGAGCAGTACTTC
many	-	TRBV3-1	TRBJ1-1	CASSQARGLGTEAFF	TGTGCCAGCAGCCAAGCTAGGGGATTGGGCACTGAAGCTTTCTTT
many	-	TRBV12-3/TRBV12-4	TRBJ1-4	CASSFQEKLFF	TGTGCCAGCAGTTTTCAAGAAAAACTGTTTTTT
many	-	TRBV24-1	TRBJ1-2	CATSTATSNYGYTF	TGTGCCACTTCGACGGCTACCTCTAACTATGGCTACACCTTC
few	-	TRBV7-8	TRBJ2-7	CASSPRGDSIGEQYF	TGTGCCAGCAGCCCGAGGGGGGACAGTATAGGGGAGCAGTACTTC
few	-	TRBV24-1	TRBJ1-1	CATSADLNTEAFF	TGTGCCACCAGTGCGGACCTGAACACTGAAGCTTTCTTT
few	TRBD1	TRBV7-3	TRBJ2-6	CASSSYRGRFPSGANVLTF	TGTGCCAGCAGTTCATACAGGGGGCGTTTTCCATCTGGGGCCAACGTCCTGACTTTC
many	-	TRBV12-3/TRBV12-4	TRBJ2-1	CASSLTRTSYNEQFF	TGTGCCAGCAGTTTAACCCGTACCTCCTACAATGAGCAGTTCTTC
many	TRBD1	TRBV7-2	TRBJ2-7	CASSLLRGAGQGAYEQYF	TGTGCCAGCAGCCTACTCCGGGGGGCGGGACAGGGGGCCTACGAGCAGTACTTC
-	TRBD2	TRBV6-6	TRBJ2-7	CASSPTSGTYEQYF	TGTGCCAGCAGTCCGACTAGCGGGACCTACGAGCAGTACTTC
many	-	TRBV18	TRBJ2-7	CASSPSSYEQYF	TGTGCCAGCAGCCCCAGCTCCTACGAGCAGTACTTC
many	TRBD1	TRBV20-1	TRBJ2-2	CSAMGQQYSGELFF	TGCAGTGCTATGGGACAGCAGTATAGCGGGGAGCTGTTTTTT
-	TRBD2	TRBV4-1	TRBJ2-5	CASSSSGGREETQYF	TGCGCCAGCAGCTCATCGGGAGGTAGGGAAGAGACCCAGTACTTC
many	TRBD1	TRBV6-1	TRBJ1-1	CASSPTRQGTEAFF	TGTGCCAGCAGCCCCACCCGACAGGGCACTGAAGCTTTCTTT
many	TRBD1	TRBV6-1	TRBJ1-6	CATRGTANNSPLHF	TGTGCCACCAGAGGGACAGCGAATAATTCACCCCTCCACTTT
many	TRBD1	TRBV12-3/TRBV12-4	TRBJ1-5	CASSPFGQVGNQPQHF	TGTGCCAGCAGCCCCTTTGGACAGGTCGGCAATCAGCCCCAGCATTTT